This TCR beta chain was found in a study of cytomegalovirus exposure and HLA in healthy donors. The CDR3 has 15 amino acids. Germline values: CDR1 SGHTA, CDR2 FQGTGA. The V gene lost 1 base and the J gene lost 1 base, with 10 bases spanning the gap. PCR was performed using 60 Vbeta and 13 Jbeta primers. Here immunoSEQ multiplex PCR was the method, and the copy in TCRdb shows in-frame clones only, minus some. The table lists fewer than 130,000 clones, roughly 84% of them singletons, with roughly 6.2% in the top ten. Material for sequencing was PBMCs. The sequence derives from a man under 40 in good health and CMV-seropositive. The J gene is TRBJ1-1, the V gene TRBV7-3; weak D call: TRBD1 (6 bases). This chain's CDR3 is CASSLNGRGNTEAFF. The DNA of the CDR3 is TGTGCCAGCAGCTTAAATGGCAGGGGGAACACTGAAGCTTTCTTT.